The 17 T cell receptor beta chains presented below share a single source sample, sequenced in a study of blood T cell repertoires in COVID-19. Some clones are missing from TCRdb's copy, which holds only in-frame ones; the method was immunoSEQ multiplex PCR. The table shows around 340,000 clones, with almost 90% occurring only once. The material sequenced was PBMCs or T cells enriched from blood (not recorded which). All receptors derive from a young woman who had been exposed to COVID-19.

The chain recombines TRBV19 with TRBJ2-1; the D gene is possibly TRBD1 (8 bases). The V gene's germline CDR1 is LNHDA and CDR2 SQIVND (reference sequence). The CDR3 is 17 residues long. V lost 7 bases and J lost 4, with 23 bases in between. CDR3 amino acids: CASTATLDREGYNEQFF. CDR3 nucleotides: TGTGCCAGTACCGCTACCTTGGACAGGGAGGGATACAATGAGCAGTTCTTC.

The chain recombines TRBV3-1 (or the pseudogene TRBV3-2) with TRBJ2-1, with 9 bases that match TRBD2. The V and J ends lost 4 bases and 1 base, in that order; junction bases with no gene match: 2. Germline CDR1 LGHDT, CDR2 YNNKEL (reference sequence). The CDR3 consists of 15 residues. The chain's CDR3 is CASSLGLASYNEQFF. DNA for the CDR3: TGTGCCAGCAGCCTCGGACTAGCGTCCTACAATGAGCAGTTCTTC.

The chain couples TRBV5-1 to TRBJ2-5; D perhaps matches TRBD2 (6 bases). From germline, CDR1 is SGHRS and CDR2 YFSETQ. The CDR3 consists of 15 residues. Trimming stripped 0 bases from V and 1 base from J, with 10 bases between. This chain's CDR3 is CASSLALTSQETQYF. The DNA for the CDR3 is TGCGCCAGCAGCTTGGCCTTGACTAGCCAAGAGACCCAGTACTTC.

This sequence joins TRBV7-8 and TRBJ2-3; no firm D call. V was shortened by 3 bases and J by 2 bases, with 18 bases between the two germline ends. Germline V gene lookup returns CDR1 SGHVS and CDR2 FQNEAQ. This CDR3 has 17 residues. CDR3 DNA sequence: TGTGCCAGCAGCTTTGATATTCGGAGTGCCAACACAGATACGCAGTATTTT. Protein: CASSFDIRSANTDTQYF.

The rearrangement links TRBV28 to TRBJ1-2; 8 bases line up with TRBD1. Germline CDR1 reads MDHEN; CDR2 reads SYDVKM. The CDR3 contains 14 residues. J was trimmed by 4 bases and V by 3 bases; bases with no gene match: 4. The CDR3 protein is CASSFGDRFYGYTF. DNA for the CDR3: TGTGCCAGCAGTTTCGGGGACAGGTTCTATGGCTACACCTTC.

The chain uses TRBV29-1 and TRBJ1-2, with D perhaps matching TRBD1 (5 bases). The germline gives CDR1 SQVTM, CDR2 ANQGSEA. The V end was cut by 7 bases, the J end by 3 bases, with 15 bases between. This CDR3 comprises 13 residues. In DNA, the CDR3 is TGCAGCGGGGGCGGGGAGGGGCACTATGGCTACACCTTC. Translation gives CSGGGEGHYGYTF.

The sample holds many counts of this clone. The rearrangement uses TRBV5-1 and TRBJ2-7, with 7 bases lining up with TRBD2. The germline gives CDR1 SGHRS, CDR2 YFSETQ. V lost 5 bases to trimming and J lost 0 bases; unmatched junction nucleotides: 11. The CDR3 extends over 16 amino acids. In DNA form, the CDR3 reads TGCGCCAGCAGATCCCAAGCTAGCGGACCCTCCTACGAGCAGTACTTC. Its translation: CASRSQASGPSYEQYF.

As concerns this clone: This sample also contains other DNA sequences that code for the same CDR3. The CDR3 nucleotides are TGTGCCAGCTCACACAGGGATAGCAATCAGCCCCAGCATTTT. Its translation is CASSHRDSNQPQHF. The V gene is TRBV18, the J gene TRBJ1-5; a weak D match, TRBD1 (6 bases). Per the germline V gene, CDR1 is KGHSH and CDR2 is LQKENI. CDR3 length: 14 amino acids. The V end was cut by 4 bases, the J end by 0 bases, with 7 bases between.

This clone was seen a single time. The chain has TRBV9 and TRBJ2-1; 11 positions agree with TRBD2. Trimming took 4 bases from V and 10 from J; bases not matched to a gene: 13. The CDR3 spans 16 residues. Per germline, CDR1 SGDLS and CDR2 YYNGEE. CDR3 in amino acids: CASSPRLELAGGEQFF. DNA for the CDR3: TGTGCCAGCAGCCCCAGGTTGGAGCTAGCGGGAGGAGAGCAGTTCTTC.

The chain couples TRBV6-5 to TRBJ1-1, with a possible D match to TRBD1 (6 bases). The CDR3 covers 16 residues. The V gene lost 3 bases and the J gene lost 2 bases, with 16 bases spanning the gap. Germline V gives CDR1 MNHEY, CDR2 SVGAGI. CDR3 DNA: TGTGCCAGCAGTTATACCCTCGGACAGATCAACACTGAAGCTTTCTTT. This codes for CASSYTLGQINTEAFF.

This clone was counted between two and nine times. The V gene is TRBV19, the J gene TRBJ2-7; 7 positions match TRBD2. Germline CDR1 and CDR2: LNHDA and SQIVND (reference sequence). The V segment lost 3 bases and the J segment 1 base; nucleotides outside the gene matches: 3. This CDR3 is 14 amino acids long. CDR3 residues: CASSMLAESYEQYF. For the CDR3, the DNA is TGTGCCAGTAGTATGCTAGCGGAATCCTACGAGCAGTACTTC.

The V and J genes are TRBV6-5 and TRBJ2-5; TRBD1 is a possible D gene (6 bases). V was trimmed by 5 bases and J by 14 bases, leaving 24 bases between them. The CDR3 spans 14 residues. Germline CDR1 reads MNHEY; CDR2 reads SVGAGI. CDR3 nucleotides: TGTGCCAGCAGTCGACTTCCCGAAGACAGGTCGGAATACTTC. Translation: CASSRLPEDRSEYF.

The genes are TRBV19 and TRBJ1-1, with D possibly TRBD1 on 5 matching bases. V lost 4 bases and J lost 5, with 17 bases in between. Germline CDR1 is LNHDA and CDR2 is SQIVND (reference sequence). This CDR3 has 15 residues. The CDR3, as DNA: TGTGCCAGTAGTACCTCCGGGGGGGTTGGGACTGAAGCTTTCTTT. This translates into CASSTSGGVGTEAFF.

The rearrangement uses TRBV6-2 or TRBV6-3 and TRBJ2-2, with 8 bases matching TRBD2. The CDR3 spans 15 residues. V lost 6 bases and J lost 4; bases outside the gene matches: 7. CDR1 MNHEY and CDR2 SVGEGT come from the germline V gene. CDR3 amino acids: CASSPSGSSTGELFF. The CDR3 nucleotides are TGTGCCAGCAGCCCCAGCGGGAGTAGCACCGGGGAGCTGTTTTTT.

The J gene is TRBJ1-6, the V gene TRBV7-8; possibly TRBD1 for D (5 bases). This CDR3 region has 16 residues. V lost 2 bases to trimming and J lost 3 bases, with 11 bases between them. CDR1 SGHVS and CDR2 FQNEAQ come from the germline V gene. CDR3 DNA sequence: TGTGCCAGCAGCTTAAGAGACAGCTTCTATAATTCACCCCTCCACTTT. It yields the protein CASSLRDSFYNSPLHF. Full variable domain (missing parts from reference TRBV7-8 and TRBJ1-6): GAGVSQSPRYKVAKRGQDVALRCDPISGHVSLFWYQQALGQGPEFLTYFQNEAQLDKSGLPSDRFFAERPEGSVSTLKIQRTQQEDSAVYLCASSLRDSFYNSPLHFGNGTRLTVT.

CDR3 nucleotides: TGTGCCAGCAGCTCACCAGCGGGAGGTGCGGAGACCCAGTACTTC. Protein product: CASSSPAGGAETQYF. This chain links TRBV7-2 with TRBJ2-5; 9 bases are shared with TRBD2. The CDR3 consists of 15 residues. Germline assignment: CDR1 SGHTA and CDR2 FQGNSA. Germline trimming cut 4 bases from V and 5 bases from J; bases unmatched to any gene: 8.

In this sample, this clone turned up a few times. The chain recombines TRBV11-3 with TRBJ1-1; weak D call: TRBD1 (5 bases). The CDR3 runs to 14 residues. The germline V and J ends were trimmed by 7 bases and 2 bases, with 14 bases remaining between them. Germline V lookup: CDR1 SGHNT, CDR2 YENEEA. The CDR3 loop is CASTSWGGNTEAFF. The CDR3 region has the DNA TGTGCCAGCACCTCTTGGGGGGGAAACACTGAAGCTTTCTTT.